This is a list of T cell receptor beta chains from one sample in a study of cytomegalovirus exposure and HLA in healthy donors. Profiled with immunoSEQ multiplex PCR; TCRdb holds only in-frame clones, not every one. The sample includes around 130,000 clones, around 70% of them seen just once. Specimen: PBMCs. These receptors were taken from a man aged 30 to 39 in good health and CMV-seronegative. Both conserved end residues are part of each CDR3. D genes are given only for firm matches. Only part of the rows carry a size: once, few, many, or a class if the clone is expanded.

abundance | d_gene | j_gene | v_gene | CDR3aa | CDR3nt
few | NA | TRBJ1-3 | TRBV5-1 | CASSLGTAVSGNTIYF | TGCGCCAGCAGCTTGGGGACAGCGGTCTCTGGAAACACCATATATTTT
NA | NA | TRBJ1-1 | TRBV5-6 | CASSPGWQYTEAFF | TGTGCCAGCAGCCCGGGGTGGCAATACACTGAAGCTTTCTTT
NA | NA | TRBJ1-2 | TRBV7-9 | CASSPGYGYTF | TGTGCCAGCAGCCCAGGGTATGGCTACACCTTC
NA | TRBD1 | TRBJ2-7 | TRBV6-6 | CASSYPGGTEYEQYF | TGTGCCAGCAGTTACCCGGGTGGGACAGAATACGAGCAGTACTTC
NA | TRBD2 | TRBJ2-3 | TRBV4-1 | CASSQDPSSGITDTQYF | TGCGCCAGCAGCCAAGATCCCTCTAGCGGGATCACAGATACGCAGTATTTT
NA | TRBD1 | TRBJ2-4 | TRBV7-3 | CASSLDRGGVQYF | TGTGCCAGCAGTCTAGACAGGGGCGGCGTTCAGTACTTC
few | NA | TRBJ1-3 | TRBV5-1 | CASSLDGNSGNTIYF | TGCGCCAGCAGCTTGGACGGGAACTCTGGAAACACCATATATTTT
NA | TRBD2 | TRBJ2-7 | TRBV5-4 | CASSFSGGPYEQYF | TGTGCCAGCAGCTTTAGCGGGGGGCCTTACGAGCAGTACTTC
few | NA | TRBJ1-1 | TRBV5-1 | CASSLQQGNTEAFF | TGCGCCAGCAGCTTGCAACAGGGAAACACTGAAGCTTTCTTT
once | TRBD2 | TRBJ2-2 | TRBV7-8 | CASSSRLAGGDNTGELFF | TGTGCCAGCAGCTCTCGACTAGCGGGGGGCGATAACACCGGGGAGCTGTTTTTT
NA | NA | TRBJ2-7 | TRBV28 | CASSSRYEQYF | TGTGCCAGCAGCTCGAGGTACGAGCAGTACTTC
NA | TRBD1 | TRBJ2-7 | TRBV5-6 | CASSSKRGQDLPYEQYF | TGTGCCAGCAGCTCAAAACGCGGACAGGACCTACCCTACGAGCAGTACTTC
NA | TRBD2 | TRBJ2-7 | TRBV25-1 | CASSEPAPGTIEQYF | TGTGCCAGCAGTGAACCTGCCCCAGGGACTATTGAGCAGTACTTC
NA | NA | TRBJ2-2 | TRBV6-1 | CASSGDWNTGELFF | TGTGCCAGCAGTGGCGACTGGAACACCGGGGAGCTGTTTTTT
NA | NA | TRBJ1-4 | TRBV27 | CASKQGITNEKLFF | TGTGCCAGCAAACAGGGTATTACTAATGAAAAACTGTTTTTT
NA | NA | TRBJ2-1 | TRBV19 | CASSISGGGEQFF | TGTGCCAGTAGTATATCCGGGGGTGGTGAGCAGTTCTTC
few | NA | TRBJ1-5 | TRBV21-1 | CASSKKGVTDRLNQPQHF | TGTGCCAGCAGCAAAAAGGGGGTAACGGACAGGCTCAATCAGCCCCAGCATTTT
NA | NA | TRBJ2-7 | TRBV6-5 | CASSYSIRGGAYEQYF | TGTGCCAGCAGTTACTCGATAAGGGGAGGAGCCTACGAGCAGTACTTC
NA | NA | TRBJ1-5 | TRBV2 | CASSVDSYSNQPQHF | TGTGCCAGCAGTGTTGACAGCTATAGCAATCAGCCCCAGCATTTT
once | NA | TRBJ2-7 | TRBV28 | CASSLDGGVSSYEQYF | TGTGCCAGCAGTTTAGATGGGGGCGTTTCGTCCTACGAGCAGTACTTC
NA | NA | TRBJ1-2 | TRBV16 | CASSLSGGYGYTF | TGTGCCAGCAGCCTCTCGGGGGGGTATGGCTACACCTTC
NA | TRBD1 | TRBJ2-2 | TRBV28 | CASTSGGSGELFF | TGTGCCAGCACCTCAGGGGGCTCCGGGGAGCTGTTTTTT
NA | NA | TRBJ2-3 | TRBV7-9 | CASSSGVLDTQYF | TGTGCCAGCAGCTCCGGAGTATTAGATACGCAGTATTTT
NA | NA | TRBJ1-1 | TRBV21-1 | CASSNRDTGQGLNTEAFF | TGTGCCAGCAGCAACAGGGACACCGGACAGGGCTTGAACACTGAAGCTTTCTTT
few | TRBD2 | TRBJ2-1 | TRBV6-5 | CASSPLAGLHEQFF | TGTGCCAGCAGCCCACTAGCGGGATTACATGAGCAGTTCTTC